This T cell receptor beta chain was sequenced during a study of T-cell memory formation after mild COVID-19. Study background: For the most part, TCR clusters were specific to one donor.

The CDR3 spans 16 residues. J gave up 7 bases and V 2 bases, and 9 bases lay outside the gene matches. Employing constant-segment primers, 5'RACE generated TCR alpha and TCR beta cDNA libraries bearing sample barcodes and UMIs. MiXCR was run by TCRdb on the 5' RACE reads, yielding one entry per CDR3 protein. Here the sample spans approximately 350,000 distinct CDR3 sequences, 25% to 30% being singletons. General study findings and limits: Confirmation of SARS-CoV-2 specificity was lacking for second-wave clones peaking day 37. A balance of CD4 and CD8 characterized clones contracting day 15 to 85, whereas later expanders leaned CD4+.

A note on this clonotype: Its antigen is undetermined.

The TCR comes from an adult woman who had mild COVID-19 (a few samples of this study predate the infection). Cell type and time point are not known. The sample consisted of PBMCs or a T cell subset sorted from them (not recorded which). The V and J genes are TRBV12-3 or TRBV12-4 and TRBJ2-2; 8 bases map to TRBD1. In DNA, the CDR3 is TGTGCCAGCAGTTTAAAGGCCAGGGGGCGAGGCGGGGAGCTGTTTTTT. Encoded protein: CASSLKARGRGGELFF.